This passage covers 27 T cell receptor beta chains from one sample sequenced in a study of blood T cell repertoires in COVID-19. Sequencing was performed with immunoSEQ multiplex PCR; in TCRdb, only in-frame clones are kept and a portion is missing. The repertoire holds around 260,000 clones, with roughly 87% as singletons. Sample: peripheral blood. These receptors came from a human donor in a cohort sampled during active COVID-19.

This rearrangement joins TRBV4-1 to TRBJ2-1, with D perhaps TRBD1 (7 bases). V was cut by 3 bases and J by 0 bases, with 12 bases left in between. CDR3 length equals 16 residues. Germline lookup yields CDR1 MGHRA and CDR2 YSYEKL. The CDR3 sequence: CASSHAGQLSYNEQFF. The CDR3 bases are TGCGCCAGCAGCCACGCGGGACAGCTCTCCTACAATGAGCAGTTCTTC.

This clone has just one count. This specimen includes other DNA sequences encoding the same CDR3. The chain employs TRBV11-2 and TRBJ1-1; tentatively, D is TRBD1 (5 bases). Deletions cut 3 bases from V and 1 base from J, with 9 bases between. The germline V gene encodes CDR1 SGHAT and CDR2 FQNNGV. The CDR3 extends over 14 amino acids. DNA for the CDR3: TGTGCCAGCAGCTTCCAGGGCAGGAACACTGAAGCTTTCTTT. Protein sequence: CASSFQGRNTEAFF.

The CDR3 bases are TGTGCCAGTCGAACCGGGACAGGGGTGTACAACTATGGCTACACCTTC. This translates into CASRTGTGVYNYGYTF. The chain couples TRBV27 to TRBJ1-2, with TRBD1 matching 10 bases. CDR3 length equals 16 residues. With V trimmed by 9 bases and J by 2 bases, 12 bases remained unmatched. CDR1 and CDR2 from the germline V gene are MNHEY and SMNVEV (reference sequence).

V is TRBV6-5 and J is TRBJ1-1, with 9 nucleotides matching TRBD1. The CDR3 loop spans 13 amino acids. The germline CDR1 and CDR2 sequences are MNHEY and SVGAGI. J lost 5 bases, V lost 8 bases, and 6 bases had no gene match. CDR3 protein: CASRLTGGTEAFF. CDR3 bases: TGTGCCAGCCGACTGACAGGGGGGACTGAAGCTTTCTTT.

The count of this clone is one. The gene calls are TRBV7-8 and TRBJ1-6, with 8 bases aligning to TRBD1. CDR3 length: 14 amino acids. Per germline, CDR1 SGHVS and CDR2 FQNEAQ. After removal of 5 bases from V and 7 bases from J, the junction contained 4 bases not matched to a gene. CDR3 DNA sequence: TGTGCCAGCAGCCCACAGGGGGTAAATTCACCCCTCCACTTT. It is translated as CASSPQGVNSPLHF.

This chain connects TRBV4-1 to TRBJ2-7; possible D gene TRBD2, 6 bases. The CDR3 length is 14 residues. Germline lookup yields CDR1 MGHRA and CDR2 YSYEKL. Trimming removed 0 bases from V and 6 bases from J, with 12 bases in between. Written as DNA, the CDR3 is TGCGCCAGCAGCCAAGATGCGGGGTTCGGCGAGCAGTACTTC. Amino acid sequence: CASSQDAGFGEQYF.

The chain has TRBV10-3 and TRBJ1-5, with D possibly matching TRBD1 (5 bases). CDR3 length: 15 amino acids. V lost 0 bases and J lost 7, with 13 bases in between. Germline lookup yields CDR1 ENHRY and CDR2 SYGVKD. The CDR3 DNA sequence: TGTGCCATCAGTGAGTCTCAGGGCTCCAGGCAGCCCCAGCATTTT. Encoded protein: CAISESQGSRQPQHF.

This chain uses TRBV28 with TRBJ2-7; no reliable D call. Germline CDR1 and CDR2: MDHEN and SYDVKM. V was pared by 3 bases and J by 0 bases, with 9 bases between. There are 14 residues in the CDR3. CDR3 DNA sequence: TGTGCCAGCAGTTTGCCCCTGAGCTCCTACGAGCAGTACTTC. This sequence encodes CASSLPLSSYEQYF.

The J gene is TRBJ1-1, the V gene TRBV5-6, with 7 bases identical to TRBD1. The germline gives CDR1 SGHDT, CDR2 YYEEEE. The CDR3 length is 16 residues. V trimming: 0 bases; J trimming: 1 base; junction bases outside the gene matches: 6. The CDR3 DNA is TGTGCCAGCAGCTTGGGGGGGACAGTCACGAACACTGAAGCTTTCTTT. Its translation: CASSLGGTVTNTEAFF.

This clone has more than one count but fewer than ten. The chain has TRBV4-1 and TRBJ2-2; 7 bases align to TRBD1. The CDR3 runs to 18 residues. From germline, CDR1 is MGHRA and CDR2 YSYEKL. J was trimmed by 3 bases and V by 3 bases; bases with no gene match: 13. CDR3 sequence: CASSHVFRQGVYTGELFF. The DNA for the CDR3 is TGCGCCAGCAGCCATGTATTCAGACAGGGAGTGTACACCGGGGAGCTGTTTTTT.

The chain links TRBV7-2 to TRBJ1-3; D is possibly TRBD1 (5 bases). The CDR3 is 13 residues long. Trimming stripped 5 bases from V and 8 bases from J, with 13 bases between. Germline V lookup: CDR1 SGHTA, CDR2 FQGNSA. The CDR3 protein is CASSPRGGDTIYF. The CDR3 coding sequence is TGTGCCAGCAGCCCGAGGGGCGGGGACACCATATATTTT.

V is TRBV6-1 and J is TRBJ2-7; the D gene is possibly TRBD1 (5 bases). The germline V and J ends were trimmed by 2 bases and 3 bases, with 17 bases remaining between them. Germline V gene data show CDR1 as MNHNS and CDR2 as SASEGT. CDR3 length: 16 residues. The CDR3: CASSESWSRQFYEQYF. The CDR3 region has the DNA TGTGCCAGCAGTGAAAGTTGGAGCCGACAGTTCTACGAGCAGTACTTC.

V gene TRBV27 combines with J gene TRBJ1-2; weak D call: TRBD1 (5 bases). The V gene's germline CDR1 is MNHEY and CDR2 SMNVEV (reference sequence). Trimming pared 2 bases from V and 5 bases from J, leaving 9 bases between. The CDR3 length is 13 residues. The CDR3 nucleotides are TGTGCCAGCAGTTTAGGGGCGCGGTATGGCTACACCTTC. Its protein product is CASSLGARYGYTF.

This clone was observed once. The chain carries TRBV4-1 and TRBJ2-1; 7 positions match TRBD1. The CDR3 runs to 16 residues. The V gene end was trimmed by 1 base and the J gene end by 6 bases; junction bases not matched to a gene: 9. Germline CDR1 and CDR2: MGHRA and YSYEKL. The CDR3 coding sequence is TGCGCCAGCAGCCAAGGGGCAGGGGGAACAATCAATGAGCAGTTCTTC. As protein: CASSQGAGGTINEQFF.

The gene calls are TRBV3-1 (or the pseudogene TRBV3-2) and TRBJ2-1, with 8 positions matching TRBD2. Unmatched junction bases numbered 11, after V lost 4 bases and J lost 6 bases. CDR1 is LGHDT and CDR2 is YNNKEL in the germline V gene (reference sequence). CDR3 length: 16 residues. CDR3 protein: CASSPGIAGGSNEQFF. The CDR3 DNA reads as TGTGCCAGCAGCCCGGGGATTGCGGGAGGATCCAATGAGCAGTTCTTC.

This chain uses TRBV3-1 (or the pseudogene TRBV3-2) with TRBJ2-1; a weak D match, TRBD2 (5 bases). The CDR3 spans 12 residues. The germline V and J ends were trimmed by 3 bases and 11 bases, with 11 bases remaining between them. CDR1 and CDR2 from the germline V gene are LGHDT and YNNKEL (reference sequence). The DNA for the CDR3 is TGTGCCAGCAGCCAGACGGGGTCTCAGCAGTTCTTC. Translating it yields CASSQTGSQQFF.

The rearrangement links TRBV3-1 (or the pseudogene TRBV3-2) to TRBJ2-7, with D unclear. V was cut by 0 bases and J by 2 bases, with 5 bases left in between. CDR3 size: 13 residues. CDR1 is LGHDT, CDR2 YNNKEL, per germline (reference sequence). This chain's CDR3 is CASSQDPAYEQYF. The CDR3, as DNA: TGTGCCAGCAGCCAAGATCCGGCCTACGAGCAGTACTTC.

This clone was counted once. The gene calls are TRBV5-6 and TRBJ2-2, with TRBD2 matching 15 bases. The CDR3 runs 17 residues. CDR1 is SGHDT and CDR2 is YYEEEE in the germline V gene. V dropped 3 bases and J dropped 3; count of bases not matched to a gene: 3. The CDR3 coding sequence is TGTGCCAGCAGCTCTGGACTAGCGGGAGGGTACACCGGGGAGCTGTTTTTT. Translation: CASSSGLAGGYTGELFF.

The gene calls are TRBV18 and TRBJ2-6, with D unclear. This CDR3 has 15 residues. V shed 4 bases and J shed 2 bases, with 9 bases lying between them. Germline-derived CDR1 and CDR2 are KGHSH and LQKENI. The CDR3 sequence is CASSLTSAGANVLTF. CDR3 nucleotides: TGTGCCAGCTCACTGACCAGCGCTGGGGCCAACGTCCTGACTTTC.

The chain links TRBV14 to TRBJ2-3, with D tentatively TRBD2 (5 bases). Looked up from germline, CDR1 is SGHDN and CDR2 is FVKESK. Trimming left V 3 bases short and J 4 bases short, with 11 bases between. The length of the CDR3 is 14 residues. CDR3 sequence reads: CASSQRVDSDTQYF. In DNA, the CDR3 is TGTGCCAGCAGCCAGCGGGTCGACTCAGATACGCAGTATTTT.

The chain has TRBV10-3 and TRBJ1-6; D unresolved. The CDR3 runs to 16 residues. Deletions cut 5 bases from V and 0 bases from J, with 11 bases between. Germline CDR1 and CDR2: ENHRY and SYGVKD. The chain's CDR3 is CAISSGESSYNSPLHF. The CDR3 DNA follows: TGTGCCATCAGTTCCGGGGAGAGCTCCTATAATTCACCCCTCCACTTT.

The J gene is TRBJ1-4, the V gene TRBV7-2; tentative D call: TRBD1 (6 bases). V lost 5 bases, J lost 8 bases, and 12 bases lay in between. The CDR3 is 13 amino acids. CDR1 is SGHTA, CDR2 FQGNSA, per germline. DNA of the CDR3: TGTGCCAGCAGCCGCCGGGACATGGAAAAACTGTTTTTT. This codes for CASSRRDMEKLFF.

V is TRBV19 and J is TRBJ2-1, with D maybe TRBD2 (7 bases). V was cut by 9 bases and J by 5 bases, with 20 bases left in between. The CDR3 runs 15 residues. CDR1 and CDR2 (germline): LNHDA, SQIVND (reference sequence). This CDR3 is CASHARRGGDNEQFF. For the CDR3, the DNA is TGTGCCAGCCATGCCCGTCGAGGGGGGGACAATGAGCAGTTCTTC.

V usage is TRBV3-1 (or the pseudogene TRBV3-2) and J usage is TRBJ1-2, with unresolved D. Germline CDR1 LGHDT, CDR2 YNNKEL (reference sequence). V dropped 5 bases and J dropped 5 bases, with 6 bases sitting between them. The CDR3 totals 11 residues. This CDR3 is CASSFMYGYTF. For the CDR3, the DNA is TGTGCCAGCAGCTTTATGTATGGCTACACCTTC.

The chain uses TRBV10-3 and TRBJ1-2; maybe TRBD1 (6 bases). Germline V lookup: CDR1 ENHRY, CDR2 SYGVKD. The length of the CDR3 is 15 residues. Trimming pared 3 bases from V and 4 bases from J, leaving 15 bases between. For the CDR3, the DNA is TGTGCCATCAGTGAACAGGGCCCGTCCACCTATGGCTACACCTTC. Amino acids: CAISEQGPSTYGYTF.

The chain recombines TRBV7-2 with TRBJ2-1, with a weak D call TRBD2 (5 bases). This CDR3 is built from 16 residues. V lost 2 bases and J 0 bases, leaving 11 bases between the germline ends. In germline, CDR1 is SGHTA, CDR2 FQGNSA. CDR3 sequence reads: CASSLPGLSSYNEQFF. CDR3 DNA sequence: TGTGCCAGCAGCTTACCCGGACTGAGCTCCTACAATGAGCAGTTCTTC.

The chain combines TRBV19 with TRBJ2-2; possible D gene TRBD2, 5 bases. The CDR3 has 15 amino acids. V was cut by 5 bases and J by 4 bases, with 14 bases left in between. Germline CDR1 and CDR2: LNHDA and SQIVND (reference sequence). Written as DNA, the CDR3 is TGTGCCAGTAGTGGAGGCAGTCGACTCACCGGGGAGCTGTTTTTT. This sequence encodes CASSGGSRLTGELFF.